This T cell receptor (beta chain) was documented in a study of PD-1 blockade in classical Hodgkin lymphoma. Looking at the study overall: Administration of nivolumab to patients was at 3 mg/kg intravenously every 2 weeks.

Stated time point: cycle 4 day 1 (C4D1), after 6 weeks of nivolumab. All patients experienced relapse after autologous stem cell transplantation, and brentuximab vedotin exposure was variable. The study isolated CD8+ T cells from thawed PBMCs by magnetic negative selection. Complete response, partial response or progressive disease made up the best responses. The data were produced by immunoSEQ multiplex PCR, yet TCRdb's version contains in-frame clones alone and is incomplete. The sample carries 4,000 to 5,500 clones, around two thirds recorded once. Sequenced material: CD8+ T cells from blood, taken before the fourth cycle of nivolumab. The sequence came from a human donor with classical Hodgkin lymphoma.

As DNA, the CDR3 is TGTGCCAGCAGTTACTCGGGACTAGCGGCCTACGAGCAGTACTTC. Protein sequence: CASSYSGLAAYEQYF. The chain joins TRBV6-5 to TRBJ2-5, with 11 bases aligning to TRBD2. The J call may be mistaken, given a closer DNA end match to TRBJ2-7. Per germline, CDR1 MNHEY and CDR2 SVGAGI. This CDR3 has 15 amino acids.